The sequence of this TCR beta chain was determined in a study of T cells after yellow fever vaccination. Each CDR3 protein is one row after TCRdb ran MiXCR on the 5' RACE reads. The sample holds roughly 520,000 distinct CDR3 sequences, about a fifth seen once. Losses at the gene ends were 5 bases for V and 6 bases for J; bases not matched to a gene: 15. This CDR3 is 16 amino acids long. Germline CDR1 MNHEY, CDR2 SVGEGT. This clonotype came up a few times. The material sequenced was PBMCs, taken approximately 20 days after the first yellow fever vaccination. V usage is TRBV6-2 or TRBV6-3 and J usage is TRBJ1-2; TRBD1 aligns across 7 bases. The clonotype was recovered from a young man who received the YFV17D yellow fever vaccine. CDR3 amino acids: CASSTGTDQPPDGYTF. The CDR3, as DNA: TGTGCCAGCAGTACAGGGACAGACCAACCCCCGGATGGCTACACCTTC.